This entry lists 19 T cell receptor beta chains sequenced from one sample in a study of blood T cell repertoires in COVID-19. Profiling relied on immunoSEQ multiplex PCR, and the TCRdb table lists in-frame clones only, not all of them. The repertoire has about 170,000 clones, about 80% of them found once; the top ten carry roughly 11%. The sequenced sample consisted of peripheral blood. The receptor source for this set is a man in his sixties or seventies with active or convalescent COVID-19.

This chain links TRBV18 with TRBJ2-5; 8 bases are a match to TRBD2. After removal of 1 base from V and 0 bases from J, the junction contained 7 bases not matched to a gene. Germline values: CDR1 KGHSH, CDR2 LQKENI. This CDR3 has 17 amino acids. The CDR3 sequence is CASSPRGLAGNQETQYF. Here the CDR3 DNA reads TGTGCCAGCTCACCACGGGGGCTAGCGGGCAACCAAGAGACCCAGTACTTC. The full variable domain, rest sourced from reference TRBV18 and TRBJ2-5, is NAGVMQNPRHLVRRRGQEARLRCSPMKGHSHVYWYRQLPEEGLKFMVYLQKENIIDESGMPKERFSAEFPKEGPSILRIQQVVRGDSAAYFCASSPRGLAGNQETQYFGPGTRLLVL.

The chain links TRBV28 to TRBJ2-3, with 8 bases lining up with TRBD1. The germline gives CDR1 MDHEN, CDR2 SYDVKM. V dropped 2 bases and J dropped 4; count of bases not matched to a gene: 5. CDR3 length: 15 residues. The CDR3: CASSLPGTGSDTQYF. The CDR3 nucleotides are TGTGCCAGCAGTTTACCCGGGACAGGTTCAGATACGCAGTATTTT.

The V and J genes are TRBV18 and TRBJ1-1; weak D call: TRBD1 (5 bases). Trimming shortened V by 3 bases and J by 2 bases, and 7 bases separated the two germline ends. Germline loops: CDR1 KGHSH, CDR2 LQKENI. The CDR3 is 13 amino acids. DNA for the CDR3: TGTGCCAGCTCACCGGGGGGAAACACTGAAGCTTTCTTT. Protein: CASSPGGNTEAFF.

The chain couples TRBV20-1 to TRBJ1-1, with D unclear. From germline, CDR1 is DFQATT and CDR2 SNEGSKA (reference sequence). The V gene lost 5 bases and the J gene lost 3 bases, with 4 bases spanning the gap. CDR3 length: 10 amino acids. CDR3 nucleotides: TGCAGTGCTCCGGACACTGAAGCTTTCTTT. This sequence encodes CSAPDTEAFF.

This clone has a single count. This rearrangement joins TRBV5-1 to TRBJ1-2; no clear D gene. V was shortened by 4 bases and J by 4 bases, with 17 bases between the two germline ends. This CDR3 has 15 amino acids. The germline V gene has CDR1 SGHRS and CDR2 YFSETQ. CDR3 loop: CASSPSVGGSYGYTF. The CDR3 DNA reads as TGCGCCAGCAGCCCTTCAGTTGGTGGCTCCTATGGCTACACCTTC.

This clone was seen only a few times. This chain links TRBV3-1 (or the pseudogene TRBV3-2) with TRBJ1-6; 7 bases agree with TRBD1. The CDR3 covers 15 residues. Germline V gene lookup returns CDR1 LGHDT and CDR2 YNNKEL (reference sequence). The V and J ends lost 1 base and 5 bases, in that order; junction bases with no gene match: 2. In DNA form, the CDR3 reads TGTGCCAGCAGCCAAGCGGGACAGCATAATTCACCCCTCCACTTT. This sequence encodes CASSQAGQHNSPLHF.

The chain employs TRBV27 and TRBJ1-6, with 7 nucleotides matching TRBD1. V lost 4 bases and J lost 9; bases outside the gene matches: 9. This CDR3 comprises 15 residues. Germline V gene lookup returns CDR1 MNHEY and CDR2 SMNVEV (reference sequence). CDR3 nucleotides: TGTGCCAGCAGTTGGGAGACAGGGTTTGGTTCACCCCTCCACTTT. Its translation is CASSWETGFGSPLHF.

Only one count was recorded for this clone. V usage is TRBV4-3 and J usage is TRBJ1-1; D unresolved. V gave up 0 bases and J gave up 8 bases, with 10 bases separating them. CDR3 length equals 13 residues. The germline gives CDR1 LGHNA, CDR2 YSLEER. The chain's CDR3 is CASSQDLAVEAFF. The CDR3 DNA follows: TGCGCCAGCAGCCAAGATTTGGCAGTAGAAGCTTTCTTT.

The genes are TRBV19 and TRBJ1-2, with D maybe TRBD1 (5 bases). This CDR3 region has 14 residues. V gave up 11 bases and J gave up 8 bases, with 24 bases separating them. CDR1 and CDR2 from the germline V gene are LNHDA and SQIVND (reference sequence). CDR3 DNA sequence: TGTGCCTCCCGGCTGCAGGGTTTAGTGGGCGGCTACACCTTC. This translates into CASRLQGLVGGYTF. The full variable domain, in which reference TRBV19 and TRBJ1-2 provide the parts outside the CDR3, is DGGITQSPKYLFRKEGQNVTLSCEQNLNHDAMYWYRQDPGQGLRLIYYSQIVNDFQKGDIAEGYSVSREKKESFPLTVTSAQKNPTAFYLCASRLQGLVGGYTFGSGTRLTVV.

The chain recombines TRBV15 with TRBJ1-1; D is possibly TRBD1 (5 bases). V was clipped by 5 bases and J by 3 bases, with 16 bases between them. CDR3 length: 15 amino acids. Germline lookup yields CDR1 LNHNV and CDR2 YYDKDF (reference sequence). The CDR3 loop reads CATSGRMEGHTEAFF. The CDR3 DNA sequence: TGTGCCACCAGCGGCCGCATGGAGGGGCACACTGAAGCTTTCTTT.

The chain has TRBV2 and TRBJ1-3; no clear D gene. The germline V gene has CDR1 SNHLY and CDR2 FYNNEI. Trimming stripped 7 bases from V and 4 bases from J, with 11 bases between. The CDR3 is made up of 13 amino acids. DNA for the CDR3: TGTGCCAGCACCTCAAATAGAGGAAACACCATATATTTT. This encodes CASTSNRGNTIYF.

The V call is TRBV5-1, the J call TRBJ1-5; D unclear. Germline V gives CDR1 SGHRS, CDR2 YFSETQ. CDR3 size: 15 residues. Trimming left V 0 bases short and J 0 bases short, with 7 bases between. This chain's CDR3 is CASSLGDNSNQPQHF. In DNA form, the CDR3 reads TGCGCCAGCAGCTTGGGCGACAATAGCAATCAGCCCCAGCATTTT.

The chain combines TRBV28 with TRBJ1-4; TRBD1 matches at 7 bases. Trimming at V came to 6 bases and at J to 0 bases, leaving 10 bases not matched to a gene. CDR3 length: 17 residues. The germline CDR1 and CDR2 sequences are MDHEN and SYDVKM. CDR3 sequence: CASSQGVGLSTNEKLFF. The CDR3 DNA sequence: TGTGCCAGCAGCCAGGGGGTGGGGTTATCAACTAATGAAAAACTGTTTTTT. The full variable domain, with the rest looked up from reference TRBV28 and TRBJ1-4, is DVKVTQSSRYLVKRTGEKVFLECVQDMDHENMFWYRQDPGLGLRLIYFSYDVKMKEKGDIPEGYSVSREKKERFSLILESASTNQTSMYLCASSQGVGLSTNEKLFFGSGTQLSVL.

The chain carries TRBV6-6 and TRBJ2-1; maybe TRBD2 (6 bases). V lost 6 bases and J lost 3, with 15 bases in between. There are 15 residues in the CDR3. From germline, CDR1 is MNHNY and CDR2 SVGAGI (reference sequence). The CDR3 region is CASSRDERVYNEQFF. CDR3 nucleotide sequence: TGTGCCAGCAGCCGAGATGAGCGGGTCTACAATGAGCAGTTCTTC.

V and J are TRBV3-1 (or the pseudogene TRBV3-2) and TRBJ2-7; tentatively, D is TRBD1 (5 bases). This CDR3 contains 13 residues. V was clipped by 4 bases and J by 0 bases, with 7 bases between them. Germline V gene sequence: CDR1 LGHDT, CDR2 YNNKEL (reference sequence). CDR3 amino acids: CASSRGHSYEQYF. CDR3 nucleotide sequence: TGTGCCAGCAGCCGTGGACACTCCTACGAGCAGTACTTC.

The rearrangement uses TRBV7-9 and TRBJ1-1; TRBD1 matches 8 bases. Looked up from germline, CDR1 is SEHNR and CDR2 is FQNEAQ (reference sequence). CDR3 length: 13 amino acids. V dropped 0 bases and J dropped 11; count of bases not matched to a gene: 5. CDR3 sequence reads: CASSLASGGDAFF. The CDR3 DNA is TGTGCCAGCAGCTTAGCTTCAGGGGGCGACGCTTTCTTT.

The chain carries TRBV6-2 or TRBV6-3 and TRBJ2-1; D is unresolved. CDR3 length: 11 amino acids. Trimming left V 6 bases short and J 7 bases short, with 7 bases between. From germline, CDR1 is MNHEY and CDR2 SVGEGT. The CDR3 is CASSLLNEQFF. CDR3 coding DNA: TGTGCCAGCAGCCTTCTTAATGAGCAGTTCTTC.

The chain recombines TRBV6-2 or TRBV6-3 with TRBJ1-2; D is undetermined. The CDR3 runs to 12 residues. The germline V gene has CDR1 MNHEY and CDR2 SVGEGT. The V end lost 5 bases, the J end lost 8 bases, and 12 bases lay between the germline ends. The CDR3 is CASSEGLGGYTF. Written as DNA, the CDR3 is TGTGCCAGCAGTGAGGGCCTTGGCGGCTACACCTTC.

DNA of the CDR3: TGTGCCAGCAGCTTAGAAAACGGACAGAACAATGAGCAGTTCTTC. Translating gives CASSLENGQNNEQFF. This rearrangement joins TRBV11-3 to TRBJ2-1, with a weak D call TRBD1 (6 bases). The V end was cut by 0 bases, the J end by 5 bases, with 11 bases between. Germline V CDR1 and CDR2: SGHNT, YENEEA. The CDR3 sequence is 15 residues long.